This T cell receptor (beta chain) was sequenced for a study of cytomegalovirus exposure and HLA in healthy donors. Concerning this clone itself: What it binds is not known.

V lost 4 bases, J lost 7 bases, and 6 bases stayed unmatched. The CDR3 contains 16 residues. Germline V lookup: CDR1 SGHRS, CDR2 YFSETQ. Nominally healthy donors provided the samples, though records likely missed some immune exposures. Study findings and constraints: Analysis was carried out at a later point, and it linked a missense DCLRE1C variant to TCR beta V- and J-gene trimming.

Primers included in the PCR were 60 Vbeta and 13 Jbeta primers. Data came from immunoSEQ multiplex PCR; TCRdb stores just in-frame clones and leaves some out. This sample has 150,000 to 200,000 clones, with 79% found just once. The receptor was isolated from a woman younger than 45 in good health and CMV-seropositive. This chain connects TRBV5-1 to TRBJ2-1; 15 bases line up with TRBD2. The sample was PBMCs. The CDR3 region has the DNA TGCGCCAGCAGCATGGTAGGGACTAGCGGGGGGAATGAGCAGTTCTTC. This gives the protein CASSMVGTSGGNEQFF.